These 25 T cell receptor beta chains were all obtained from the same sample, sequenced in a study of read filtering for tumor transcriptome and immune sequencing. From 300 to 450 ng of RNA, a library with molecular barcoded alpha/delta and beta/gamma adaptors was made. TCRdb analysed the reads with MiXCR anew, one entry per CDR3 protein. The sample yields about 130,000 distinct CDR3 sequences, over 10% seen once. The material sequenced was a population of CD138-negative cells sorted from bone marrow. These receptors were taken from a donor aged 40 or over with multiple myeloma.

This clonotype was detected ten times or more. This chain links TRBV7-9 with TRBJ2-5, with TRBD2 matching 11 bases. Losses at the gene ends were 7 bases for V and 3 bases for J; bases not matched to a gene: 1. Germline V lookup: CDR1 SEHNR, CDR2 FQNEAQ (reference sequence). CDR3 size: 13 residues. The CDR3 DNA sequence: TGTGCCAGCAAGGGACTAGCGGAAGAGACCCAGTACTTC. This translates into CASKGLAEETQYF.

This clonotype was detected many times. V gene TRBV20-1 combines with J gene TRBJ2-5, with 7 bases aligning to TRBD1. V was pared by 4 bases and J by 5 bases, with 7 bases of the junction left unmatched. CDR3 length: 13 amino acids. Germline V CDR1 and CDR2: DFQATT, SNEGSKA (reference sequence). The DNA of the CDR3 is TGCAGTGCTACCTACAGGGGATTCGAGACCCAGTACTTC. This codes for CSATYRGFETQYF.

The table lists this clonotype with many counts. The rearrangement joins TRBV9 to TRBJ1-5, with D maybe TRBD1 (6 bases). The CDR3 contains 14 residues. The ends were cut back, 4 bases at V and 9 bases at J, with 17 bases in the middle. CDR1 is SGDLS, CDR2 YYNGEE, per germline. CDR3 region: CASSTLGEGGPQHF. CDR3 coding DNA: TGTGCCAGCAGCACCCTAGGGGAAGGGGGGCCCCAGCATTTT.

This clonotype has just a few counts. This could be a read error, since a much larger clone is one nucleotide away. This chain connects TRBV28 to TRBJ2-1, with D perhaps matching TRBD1 (5 bases). The CDR3 covers 11 residues. Germline CDR1 MDHEN, CDR2 SYDVKM. The CDR3, as DNA: TGTGCCAGCGGTTTAAGGGGTCTACAGTTCTTC. Its protein is CASGLRGLQFF.

This clonotype was detected ten times or more. This sequence joins TRBV7-9 and TRBJ2-1; D perhaps matches TRBD1 (6 bases). Trimming took off 3 bases at V and 3 bases at J, with 15 bases between the two ends. Germline V gives CDR1 SEHNR, CDR2 FQNEAQ (reference sequence). The CDR3 sequence is 16 residues long. CDR3 protein: CASSFRQGKLYNEQFF. Here the CDR3 DNA reads TGTGCCAGCAGCTTTCGTCAGGGGAAACTCTACAATGAGCAGTTCTTC. The full variable domain, rest sourced from reference TRBV7-9 and TRBJ2-1, is DTGVSQNPRHKITKRGQNVTFRCDPISEHNRLYWYRQTLGQGPEFLTYFQNEAQLEKSRLLSDRFSAERPKGSFSTLEIQRTEQGDSAMYLCASSFRQGKLYNEQFFGPGTRLTVL.

This clonotype was seen a few times. The chain has TRBV5-1 and TRBJ2-1, with TRBD2 as a possible D gene (5 bases). CDR1 SGHRS and CDR2 YFSETQ come from the germline V gene. The ends were cut back, 0 bases at V and 13 bases at J, with 17 bases in the middle. The CDR3 extends over 14 amino acids. The CDR3 sequence is CASSLGLNSAFQFF. The CDR3 nucleotides read TGCGCCAGCAGCTTGGGACTGAATAGCGCGTTCCAGTTCTTC.

On this clonotype itself: This may come from a read error, since a much larger clone is one base off. The V and J genes are TRBV2 and TRBJ2-1; 9 bases align to TRBD2. The CDR3 length is 16 residues. V dropped 6 bases and J dropped 8; count of bases not matched to a gene: 14. The germline CDR1 and CDR2 sequences are SNHLY and FYNNEI. CDR3 sequence: CASSRTGTSLYDEQFF. DNA for the CDR3: TGTGCCAGCAGCCGAACCGGGACTAGCTTGTACGATGAGCAGTTCTTC. Full variable domain (outside the CDR3, taken from reference TRBV2 and TRBJ2-1): EPEVTQTPSHQVTQMGQEVILRCVPISNHLYFYWYRQILGQKVEFLVSFYNNEISEKSEIFDDQFSVERPDGSNFTLKIRSTKLEDSAMYFCASSRTGTSLYDEQFFGPGTRLTVL.

Ten or more counts support this clonotype. This chain uses TRBV11-2 with TRBJ2-7; no definite D call. Trimming took 0 bases from V and 7 from J, leaving 16 bases between them. The V gene's germline CDR1 is SGHAT and CDR2 FQNNGV. The CDR3 length is 15 residues. The CDR3 DNA reads TGTGCCAGCAGCTTAGATACCAGTTGGATTTCTGAGCAGTACTTC. As protein: CASSLDTSWISEQYF.

In its sample, this clonotype was seen a few times. J is TRBJ2-2 and V is TRBV3-1; 12 positions match TRBD2. The J segment lost 3 bases and the V segment lost 4 bases, leaving 3 bases of the junction unmatched. Per germline, CDR1 LGHDT and CDR2 YNNKEL (reference sequence). This CDR3 contains 16 residues. CDR3 residues: CASSRGTSGYTGELFF. CDR3 nucleotide sequence: TGTGCCAGCAGCCGCGGGACTAGCGGGTACACCGGGGAGCTGTTTTTT.

V and J are TRBV4-2 and TRBJ1-1; 7 nucleotides match TRBD1. The CDR3 loop spans 14 amino acids. The V segment lost 4 bases and the J segment 3 bases; nucleotides outside the gene matches: 5. The germline CDR1 and CDR2 sequences are LGHNA and YNFKEQ. The chain's CDR3 is CASSPGTVDTEAFF. For the CDR3, the DNA is TGTGCCAGCAGCCCTGGGACAGTAGACACTGAAGCTTTCTTT.

At least ten counts were recorded for this clonotype. The rearrangement links TRBV28 to TRBJ1-4, with 7 bases matching TRBD1. V trimming: 3 bases; J trimming: 3 bases; junction bases outside the gene matches: 4. The CDR3 is 15 amino acids. Germline values: CDR1 MDHEN, CDR2 SYDVKM. As DNA, the CDR3 is TGTGCCAGCAGTTTTGGGACAGTCTCTAATGAAAAACTGTTTTTT. Its protein is CASSFGTVSNEKLFF.

A remark on this clonotype: One end of the junction fails to match germline, which may point to a read error. The rearrangement joins TRBV5-4 to TRBJ2-3, with D possibly matching TRBD2 (5 bases). The CDR3 runs to 15 residues. In germline, CDR1 is SGHNT, CDR2 YYREEE (reference sequence). As DNA, the CDR3 is TGTGCCAGCAGCCCAGCAGGAGGATTCACAGATACGCAGTGTTTT. As protein: CASSPAGGFTDTQCF.

The chain uses TRBV7-2 and TRBJ2-2; TRBD2 agrees at 11 bases. In germline, CDR1 is SGHTA, CDR2 FQGNSA. The CDR3 loop spans 15 amino acids. Trimming at V came to 4 bases and at J to 7 bases, leaving 5 bases not matched to a gene. The CDR3, as DNA: TGTGCCAGCAGCTCTAGCGGGAGGTTTGGCGGGGAGCTGTTTTTT. Amino acids: CASSSSGRFGGELFF.

This clonotype was counted many times. The chain couples TRBV29-1 to TRBJ2-2; no firm D call. V was pared by 1 base and J by 0 bases, with 6 bases between. The germline V gene encodes CDR1 SQVTM and CDR2 ANQGSEA. The CDR3 length is 14 residues. CDR3 sequence (DNA): TGCAGCGTTGAAGGCGCCGCGAACACCGGGGAGCTGTTTTTT. Its protein is CSVEGAANTGELFF.

This clonotype appeared many times. The chain couples TRBV27 to TRBJ1-6; 7 bases align to TRBD1. V shed 3 bases, J shed 5 bases, and the junction held 1 base outside the gene matches. The CDR3 has 14 amino acids. Germline values: CDR1 MNHEY, CDR2 SMNVEV (reference sequence). DNA for the CDR3: TGTGCCAGCAGTTTCAGGGGGGATAATTCACCCCTCCACTTT. Residues: CASSFRGDNSPLHF.

This clonotype has just a few counts. This may be a read error: a much more frequent sequence differs by one nucleotide. The chain is built from TRBV28 and TRBJ2-1, with TRBD2 matching over 12 bases. The CDR3 has 18 amino acids. Germline V gene sequence: CDR1 MDHEN, CDR2 SYDVKM. Unmatched junction bases numbered 9, after V lost 5 bases and J lost 1 base. CDR3 loop: CASSLIASGRGSYNEQFF. Written as DNA, the CDR3 is TGTGCCAGCAGTCTTATCGCTAGCGGGAGGGGTTCCTACAATGAGCAGTTCTTC. Full variable domain (missing parts from reference TRBV28 and TRBJ2-1): DVKVTQSSRYLVKRTGEKVFLECVQDMDHENMFWYRQDPGLGLRLIYFSYDVKMKEKGDIPEGYSVSREKKERFSLILESASTNQTSMYLCASSLIASGRGSYNEQFFGPGTRLTVL.

The V and J genes are TRBV5-1 and TRBJ2-3; unclear D gene. TRBJ1-5 explains the end of the DNA better; the J call may be wrong. Germline assignment: CDR1 SGHRS and CDR2 YFSETQ. CDR3 length: 12 amino acids. The CDR3 region has the DNA TGCGCCAGCAGCTTGGTTGCAGATACGCAGCATTTT. Translating it yields CASSLVADTQHF.

Ten or more counts support this clonotype. The rearrangement uses TRBV29-1 and TRBJ2-5; tentative D call: TRBD2 (6 bases). V was trimmed by 6 bases and J by 3 bases, leaving 14 bases between them. The CDR3 totals 13 residues. The germline gives CDR1 SQVTM, CDR2 ANQGSEA. CDR3 in amino acids: CSVVGAGKETQYF. Here the CDR3 DNA reads TGCAGCGTAGTTGGAGCGGGTAAAGAGACCCAGTACTTC.

In regard to this clonotype: It may be a read error: a sequence one base away is much more abundant. A read error is likely, as this CDR3 ends without the conserved phenylalanine or tryptophan. The chain joins TRBV6-2 or TRBV6-3 to TRBJ2-5, with 11 bases that match TRBD2. Losses at the gene ends were 5 bases for V and 5 bases for J; bases not matched to a gene: 13. The CDR3 runs 17 residues. Germline CDR1 reads MNHEY; CDR2 reads SVGEGT. The CDR3 DNA reads as TGTGCCAGCAGTGAAGAGACTAGCGGGGCCGCCAGGGAGACCCAGTACCTC. This encodes CASSEETSGAARETQYL.

This clonotype was observed a few times. V and J are TRBV19 and TRBJ1-2; possibly TRBD1 for D (6 bases). The CDR3 has 13 residues. Trimming removed 3 bases from V and 5 bases from J, with 10 bases in between. Germline assignment: CDR1 LNHDA and CDR2 SQIVND (reference sequence). CDR3: CASSIGRGYGYTF. The CDR3 DNA sequence: TGTGCCAGTAGTATCGGCAGGGGATATGGCTACACCTTC.

In regard to this clonotype: Germline is not matched at one junction end, which may reflect a read error. V is TRBV28 and J is TRBJ2-5; the D is unclear. Germline CDR1 reads MDHEN; CDR2 reads SYDVKM. The CDR3 extends over 13 amino acids. CDR3 region: CASSKHGVETQCF. DNA of the CDR3: TGTGCCAGCAGTAAGCATGGGGTAGAGACCCAGTGCTTC. The full variable domain, its missing parts supplied by reference TRBV28 and TRBJ2-5, is DVKVTQSSRYLVKRTGEKVFLECVQDMDHENMFWYRQDPGLGLRLIYFSYDVKMKEKGDIPEGYSVSREKKERFSLILESASTNQTSMYLCASSKHGVETQCFGPGTRLLVL.

The sample holds many counts of this clonotype. The rearrangement uses TRBV7-8 and TRBJ1-1; weak D call: TRBD1 (5 bases). The CDR3 sequence is 15 residues long. V was shortened by 5 bases and J by 4 bases, with 17 bases between the two germline ends. Germline V gene sequence: CDR1 SGHVS, CDR2 FQNEAQ. CDR3 in amino acids: CASSHVGAGGTEAFF. The CDR3 nucleotides are TGTGCCAGCAGCCATGTAGGGGCCGGAGGCACTGAAGCTTTCTTT.

V and J are TRBV7-6 and TRBJ2-3, with 8 positions matching TRBD2. V dropped 1 base and J dropped 5; count of bases not matched to a gene: 8. The CDR3 length is 16 residues. CDR1 SGHVS and CDR2 FNYEAQ come from the germline V gene. This CDR3 reads CASSLVAGGVGDTQYF. The CDR3 DNA is TGTGCCAGCAGCTTAGTGGCGGGGGGCGTTGGAGATACGCAGTATTTT.

For this clonotype: Sequence at one end of the junction differs from germline and may be a read error. V usage is TRBV3-1 and J usage is TRBJ2-2; D is perhaps TRBD2 (7 bases). Germline CDR1 reads LGHDT; CDR2 reads YNNKEL (reference sequence). The CDR3 has 16 residues. CDR3 in amino acids: CASSQPWEGGTGELVF. For the CDR3, the DNA is TGTGCCAGCAGCCAACCCTGGGAGGGGGGCACCGGGGAGCTGGTTTTT.

In this sample, this clonotype turned up many times. The V call is TRBV6-6, the J call TRBJ2-7, with TRBD2 as a possible D gene (6 bases). Trimming cost V 0 bases and J 4 bases, with 13 bases left between them. The CDR3 totals 15 residues. Germline lookup yields CDR1 MNHNY and CDR2 SVGAGI (reference sequence). In DNA form, the CDR3 reads TGTGCCAGCAGTTACTCGTGGCGGGGCTCGTACGAGCAGTACTTC. Its translation: CASSYSWRGSYEQYF.